This is a list of T cell receptor beta chains from one sample in a study of blood T cell repertoires in COVID-19. Generated by immunoSEQ multiplex PCR, the TCRdb table keeps only in-frame clones and is missing some. This sample carries some 200,000 clones, roughly 88% of them seen once, and the ten largest clones take 9.7%. The sequencing input was peripheral blood. Source of these receptors: a man over 45 with active or convalescent COVID-19. The CDR3 runs from the conserved cysteine through the conserved F or W. Only some rows state a clone size, as once, few, many or a class for expanded clones.

TRBJ2-3 . TRBV6-2/TRBV6-3 CASSYIVGQAISTDTQYF
TRBJ1-6 once TRBV7-9 CASSSTNLAGDSPLHF
TRBJ1-5 . TRBV4-1 CASSQYGQGNQPQHF
TRBJ2-1 few TRBV6-4 CASSDLDGRGQFF
TRBJ1-2 . TRBV7-2 CASSSMAGQGWGNGYTF
TRBJ2-1 few TRBV19 CASSVTGGPNNEQFF
TRBJ2-3 . TRBV11-1 CASSLRTSGTDTQYF
TRBJ1-6 . TRBV7-6 CASSLGTGKNSPLHF
TRBJ1-2 . TRBV2 CASSEVAGYGYTF
TRBJ2-7 . TRBV12-3/TRBV12-4 CASSDSNEQYF
TRBJ2-5 . TRBV7-6 CASSLGAGEVETQYF
TRBJ1-5 once TRBV5-1 CASSPAAGANQPQHF
TRBJ1-1 once TRBV5-1 CASSGGDGASHEAFF
TRBJ1-5 . TRBV6-1 CASSEQGFFLNQPQHF
TRBJ1-4 . TRBV28 CASSETGGGEKLFF
TRBJ1-5 . TRBV10-3 CAISGQAHQPQHF
TRBJ2-2 many TRBV7-2 CASSLGSGGKTGELFF
TRBJ1-3 once TRBV18 CASSPEGAVGNTIYF
TRBJ2-5 . TRBV7-9 CASSSGTLGETQYF
TRBJ2-6 . TRBV4-1 CASLDYGANVLTF
TRBJ2-4 . TRBV3-1/TRBV3-2 CASSHGRIAKNIQYF
TRBJ2-1 . TRBV12-5 CASGLGGYEQFF
TRBJ1-5 . TRBV6-1 CASSEQGSNQPQHF
TRBJ1-1 . TRBV5-1 CASSLAGVGTEAFF
TRBJ1-4 . TRBV10-3 CAISDAGGAGEKLFF
TRBJ2-2 . TRBV6-2/TRBV6-3 CASSPWSTGELFF
TRBJ1-5 . TRBV6-4 CASSDSGARVPQPQHF
TRBJ2-3 . TRBV4-2 CASSQEWSGRGGSDTQYF